The 23 T cell receptor beta chains reported below all come from one sample, sequenced in a study of T-cell reconstitution after alpha-beta-depleted transplantation in children. This sample's TCRbeta library carried unique molecular identifier barcodes. One entry per CDR3 protein results from TCRdb running MiXCR on the PCR reads. In the table there are fewer than 550,000 distinct CDR3 sequences, about an eighth of which are singletons. The material sequenced was PBMCs, mostly from graft donor cells, taken 180 days after TCRalphabeta/CD19-depleted stem cell transplant. These receptors were taken from a female patient aged 2 to 10 who had a stem cell transplant for aplastic anemia, so the T cells may come from the graft donor.

The chain is built from TRBV4-2 and TRBJ2-5; the D call may be TRBD1 or TRBD2 (6 bases each). CDR1 LGHNA and CDR2 YNFKEQ come from the germline V gene. The CDR3 length is 15 residues. V lost 4 bases to trimming and J lost 5 bases, with 17 bases between them. Here the CDR3 reads CASSRTGKEGETQYF. CDR3 bases: TGTGCCAGCAGCCGCACAGGGAAGGAGGGGGAGACCCAGTACTTC.

The CDR3 nucleotides are TGTGCCAGCAGCAGACCCCAGGGAAACACCATATATTTT. It codes for CASSRPQGNTIYF. The chain couples TRBV9 to TRBJ1-3; D is undetermined. The ends were cut back, 4 bases at V and 4 bases at J, with 9 bases in the middle. CDR3 length equals 13 residues. Germline CDR1 is SGDLS and CDR2 is YYNGEE.

The chain links TRBV7-2 to TRBJ1-6; 9 bases fit TRBD1. Trimming took 5 bases from V and 10 from J; bases not matched to a gene: 3. The CDR3 totals 13 residues. CDR1 and CDR2 from the germline V gene are SGHTA and FQGNSA. CDR3 nucleotide sequence: TGTGCCAGCAGCAACGGACAGGGGTCACCCCTCCACTTT. Amino acids: CASSNGQGSPLHF.

V usage is TRBV20-1 and J usage is TRBJ2-7; no firm D call. CDR1 is DFQATT and CDR2 is SNEGSKA in the germline V gene (reference sequence). This CDR3 is 14 amino acids long. V dropped 5 bases and J dropped 1 base, with 15 bases sitting between them. Here the CDR3 reads CSAFRPFLSYEQYF. The CDR3 nucleotides read TGCAGTGCTTTCCGACCGTTTCTTTCCTACGAGCAGTACTTC.

Only a few counts were recorded for this clonotype. The J gene is TRBJ1-5, the V gene TRBV20-1; TRBD1 agrees at 9 bases. CDR1 and CDR2 (germline): DFQATT, SNEGSKA (reference sequence). This CDR3 has 15 residues. V lost 4 bases and J lost 5; bases outside the gene matches: 9. The CDR3 protein is CSATIYTGGYQPQHF. The DNA for the CDR3 is TGCAGTGCTACCATCTATACAGGGGGCTATCAGCCCCAGCATTTT.

The chain combines TRBV9 with TRBJ2-7; a weak D match, TRBD2 (6 bases). The CDR3 has 12 amino acids. Looked up from germline, CDR1 is SGDLS and CDR2 is YYNGEE. The V end was cut by 4 bases, the J end by 3 bases, with 8 bases between. This CDR3 reads CASSPSDYEQYF. CDR3 in DNA: TGTGCCAGCAGCCCTAGCGACTACGAGCAGTACTTC.

The sample holds a few counts of this clonotype. The rearrangement joins TRBV4-1 to TRBJ2-5; D uncertain. Germline CDR1 is MGHRA and CDR2 is YSYEKL. CDR3 length equals 15 residues. V was shortened by 1 base and J by 4 bases, with 13 bases between the two germline ends. This CDR3 is CASSQVGRFGETQYF. CDR3 DNA sequence: TGCGCCAGCAGCCAAGTCGGCAGGTTCGGAGAGACCCAGTACTTC.

This sequence joins TRBV21-1 and TRBJ2-7; the DNA was not compared with TRBD2, the D call given in the table. TRBV21-1 is shown as a pseudogene. This CDR3 has 18 amino acids. The CDR3 region is CASSILPASPVMTYEQYF. Written as DNA, the CDR3 is TGTGCCAGCAGCATCCTCCCCGCGAGTCCGGTGATGACCTACGAGCAGTACTTC.

The chain uses TRBV20-1 and TRBJ2-6; D may match TRBD1 or TRBD2 (6 bases each). Between the trimmed V and J ends, which lost 4 bases and 0 bases, there was a span of 16 bases. Germline CDR1 DFQATT, CDR2 SNEGSKA (reference sequence). The CDR3 sequence is 17 residues long. This CDR3 reads CSATGAPRVSGANVLTF. The CDR3 DNA reads as TGCAGTGCTACGGGGGCTCCCAGGGTCTCTGGGGCCAACGTCCTGACTTTC.

The chain links TRBV12-3 or TRBV12-4 to TRBJ1-1; possible D gene TRBD1, 5 bases. Trimming took 8 bases from V and 2 from J, leaving 15 bases between them. This CDR3 has 14 amino acids. CDR3 DNA: TGTGCCAGCGGAGACCGCGGGGGAAACACTGAAGCTTTCTTT. Its translation: CASGDRGGNTEAFF.

This clonotype was picked up a small number of times. The chain uses TRBV12-3 or TRBV12-4 and TRBJ2-7, with TRBD1 matching 7 bases. This CDR3 contains 14 residues. The V gene end was trimmed by 5 bases and the J gene end by 5 bases; junction bases not matched to a gene: 9. Written as DNA, the CDR3 is TGTGCCAGCAGTCATGGGACAGTCGTCAACGAGCAGTACTTC. It translates to CASSHGTVVNEQYF.

This clonotype showed up just a few times. The chain's CDR3 is CASSLPPGLAGVYEQFF. Here the CDR3 DNA reads TGTGCCAGCAGCTTACCCCCGGGACTAGCGGGAGTTTATGAGCAGTTCTTC. The chain employs TRBV11-2 and TRBJ2-1; 14 bases agree with TRBD2. The CDR3 extends over 17 amino acids. V lost 2 bases and J lost 8; bases outside the gene matches: 8. Germline lookup yields CDR1 SGHAT and CDR2 FQNNGV.

This chain connects TRBV6-5 to TRBJ2-1, with 12 positions matching TRBD2. The CDR3 is 18 residues long. Per germline, CDR1 MNHEY and CDR2 SVGAGI. V shed 0 bases and J 6 bases; nucleotides not matched to a gene: 9. CDR3 amino acids: CASSYSSPSSGRVNEQFF. In nucleotides, the CDR3 is TGTGCCAGCAGTTACTCGTCCCCCTCTAGCGGGAGGGTCAATGAGCAGTTCTTC.

In this sample, this clonotype turned up a few times. This sequence joins TRBV12-3 or TRBV12-4 and TRBJ1-2; 7 bases agree with TRBD1. After removal of 5 bases from V and 8 bases from J, the junction contained 11 bases not matched to a gene. This CDR3 comprises 14 residues. The CDR3 DNA follows: TGTGCCAGCAGTCCAACCCGTGACAGGGAAGGCTACACCTTC. It translates to CASSPTRDREGYTF.

V gene TRBV29-1 combines with J gene TRBJ2-2, with TRBD2 matching 13 bases. Unmatched junction bases numbered 8, after V lost 8 bases and J lost 5 bases. CDR1 and CDR2 (germline): SQVTM, ANQGSEA. CDR3 size: 15 residues. CDR3 protein: CSTWTSGRPTGELFF. As DNA, the CDR3 is TGCAGCACCTGGACTAGCGGGAGACCTACCGGGGAGCTGTTTTTT.

This chain uses TRBV11-3 with TRBJ1-2, with D possibly matching TRBD1 (5 bases). Germline V CDR1 and CDR2: SGHNT, YENEEA. The CDR3 length is 17 residues. Trimming removed 2 bases from V and 0 bases from J, with 16 bases in between. CDR3 nucleotides: TGTGCCAGCAGCTTAAACTCCCGGGACGGAGCTAACTATGGCTACACCTTC. Protein: CASSLNSRDGANYGYTF.

V gene TRBV7-2 combines with J gene TRBJ2-5, with 7 bases identical to TRBD2. There are 16 residues in the CDR3. Germline CDR1 is SGHTA and CDR2 is FQGNSA. V gave up 2 bases and J gave up 1 base; unmatched junction bases: 7. The CDR3 coding sequence is TGTGCCAGCAGCTTAACTGGCGGGGGACCCCAAGAGACCCAGTACTTC. Its protein product is CASSLTGGGPQETQYF.

This clonotype has only a few counts. The chain recombines TRBV7-2 with TRBJ2-3; possible D gene TRBD2, 7 bases. Deletions cut 0 bases from V and 4 bases from J, with 17 bases between. CDR3 length: 17 residues. The germline V gene encodes CDR1 SGHTA and CDR2 FQGNSA. The CDR3 sequence is CASSLALGGGGADTQYF. CDR3 DNA: TGTGCCAGCAGCTTAGCGCTTGGCGGAGGGGGGGCAGATACGCAGTATTTT.

The J gene is TRBJ2-1, the V gene TRBV14, with TRBD1 as a possible D gene (6 bases). The V end was cut by 0 bases, the J end by 2 bases, with 14 bases between. There are 17 residues in the CDR3. Germline lookup yields CDR1 SGHDN and CDR2 FVKESK. The CDR3 loop is CASSQDFGRGPYNEQFF. In DNA, the CDR3 is TGTGCCAGCAGCCAAGATTTCGGCAGGGGCCCCTACAATGAGCAGTTCTTC.

In its sample, this clonotype was seen a few times. V gene TRBV29-1 combines with J gene TRBJ1-5; a possible D gene is TRBD1 (5 bases). The V end was cut by 5 bases, the J end by 3 bases, with 11 bases between. The germline gives CDR1 SQVTM, CDR2 ANQGSEA. CDR3 length: 13 amino acids. In DNA form, the CDR3 reads TGCAGCGTTAGTCAGGGTAACAATCAGCCCCAGCATTTT. Residues: CSVSQGNNQPQHF.

The table lists this clonotype with many counts. The chain is built from TRBV27 and TRBJ1-1; 9 nucleotides agree with TRBD1. CDR3 size: 16 residues. CDR1 and CDR2 (germline): MNHEY, SMNVEV (reference sequence). Unmatched junction bases numbered 7, after V lost 5 bases and J lost 0 bases. CDR3 residues: CASSVQGAYVNTEAFF. DNA for the CDR3: TGTGCCAGCAGTGTACAGGGGGCGTACGTGAACACTGAAGCTTTCTTT.

The table lists this clonotype with many counts. V usage is TRBV7-2 and J usage is TRBJ2-7; a possible D gene is TRBD2 (5 bases). V lost 5 bases, J lost 2 bases, and 10 bases lay in between. The V gene's germline CDR1 is SGHTA and CDR2 FQGNSA. This CDR3 comprises 13 residues. CDR3 loop: CASSRPGAYEQYF. CDR3 coding DNA: TGTGCCAGCAGCCGACCCGGGGCCTACGAGCAGTACTTC. Looking up the rest from reference TRBV7-2 and TRBJ2-7 gives the full variable domain: GAGVSQSPSNKVTEKGKDVELRCDPISGHTALYWYRQSLGQGLEFLIYFQGNSAPDKSGLPSDRFSAERTGGSVSTLTIQRTQQEDSAVYLCASSRPGAYEQYFGPGTRLTVT.

The chain combines TRBV5-1 with TRBJ1-1; D is ambiguous. The CDR3 consists of 15 residues. CDR1 and CDR2 from the germline V gene are SGHRS and YFSETQ. V gave up 0 bases and J gave up 0 bases, with 9 bases separating them. The CDR3: CASSLGSALNTEAFF. Here the CDR3 DNA reads TGCGCCAGCAGCTTGGGGTCAGCCTTGAACACTGAAGCTTTCTTT.